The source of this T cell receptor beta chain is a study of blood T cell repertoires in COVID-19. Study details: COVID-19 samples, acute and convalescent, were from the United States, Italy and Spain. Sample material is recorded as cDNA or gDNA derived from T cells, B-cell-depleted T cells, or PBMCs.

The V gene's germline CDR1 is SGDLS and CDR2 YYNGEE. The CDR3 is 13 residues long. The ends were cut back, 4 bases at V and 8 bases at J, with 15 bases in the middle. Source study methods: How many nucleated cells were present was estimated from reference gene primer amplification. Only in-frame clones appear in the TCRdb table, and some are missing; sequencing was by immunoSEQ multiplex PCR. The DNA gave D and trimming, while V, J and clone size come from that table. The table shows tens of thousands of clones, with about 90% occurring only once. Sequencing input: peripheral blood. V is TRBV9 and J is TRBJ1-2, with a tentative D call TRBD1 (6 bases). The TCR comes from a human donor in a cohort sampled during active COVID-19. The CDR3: CASSPGQLGGYTF. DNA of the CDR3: TGTGCCAGCAGCCCCGGACAGCTGGGCGGCTACACCTTC.